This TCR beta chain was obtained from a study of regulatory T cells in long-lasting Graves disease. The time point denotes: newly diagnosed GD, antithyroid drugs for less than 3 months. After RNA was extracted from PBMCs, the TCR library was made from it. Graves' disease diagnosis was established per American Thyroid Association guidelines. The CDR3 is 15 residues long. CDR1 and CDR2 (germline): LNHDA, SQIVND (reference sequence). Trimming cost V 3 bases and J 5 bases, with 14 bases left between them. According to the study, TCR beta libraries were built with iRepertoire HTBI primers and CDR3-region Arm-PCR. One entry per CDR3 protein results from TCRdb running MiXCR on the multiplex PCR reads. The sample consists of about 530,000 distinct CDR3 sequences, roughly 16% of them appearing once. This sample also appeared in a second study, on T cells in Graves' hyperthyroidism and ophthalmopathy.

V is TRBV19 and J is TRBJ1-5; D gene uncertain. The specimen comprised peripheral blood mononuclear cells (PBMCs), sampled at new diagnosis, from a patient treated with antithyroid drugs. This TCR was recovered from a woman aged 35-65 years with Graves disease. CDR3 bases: TGTGCCAGTAGTATCACTGGGAACGTAGATCAGCCCCAGCATTTT. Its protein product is CASSITGNVDQPQHF.